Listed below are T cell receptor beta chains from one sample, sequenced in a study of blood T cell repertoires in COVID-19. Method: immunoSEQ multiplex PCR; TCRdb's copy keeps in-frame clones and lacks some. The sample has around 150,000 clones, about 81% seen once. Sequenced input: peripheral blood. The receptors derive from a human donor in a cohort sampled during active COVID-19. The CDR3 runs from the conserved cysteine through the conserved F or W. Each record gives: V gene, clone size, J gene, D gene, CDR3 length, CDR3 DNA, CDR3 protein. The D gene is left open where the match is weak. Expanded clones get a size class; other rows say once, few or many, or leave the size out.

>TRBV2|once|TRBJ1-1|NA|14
TGTGCCAGCAGACCTGGACAGTCGAACACTGAAGCTTTCTTT
CASRPGQSNTEAFF
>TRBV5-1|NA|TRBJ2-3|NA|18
TGCGCCAGCAGCTCCCTCTCTTCTGGGCGGGCTAGCACAGATACGCAGTATTTT
CASSSLSSGRASTDTQYF
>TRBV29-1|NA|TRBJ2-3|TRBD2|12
TGCAGCGTTAGCCCTAGCGGCGATACGCAGTATTTT
CSVSPSGDTQYF
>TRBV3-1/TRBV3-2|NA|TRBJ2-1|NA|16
TGTGCCAGCAGCCACTATACCAGGGGCCCCTACAATGAGCAGTTCTTC
CASSHYTRGPYNEQFF
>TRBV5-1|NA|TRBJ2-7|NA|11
TGCGCCAGCAGCTCCCTCGGGTTTCAGTACTTC
CASSSLGFQYF
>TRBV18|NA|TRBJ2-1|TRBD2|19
TGTGCCAGCTCAACTATAAGAACTAGCGGGAAAACCTCCTACAATGAGCAGTTCTTC
CASSTIRTSGKTSYNEQFF
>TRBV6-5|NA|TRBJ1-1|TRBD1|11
TGTGCCATTACGACAGGGACTGAAGCTTTCTTT
CAITTGTEAFF
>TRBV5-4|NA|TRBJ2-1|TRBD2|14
TGTGCCAGCAGCTTGGTAGCGGGGGACAATGAGCAGTTCTTC
CASSLVAGDNEQFF
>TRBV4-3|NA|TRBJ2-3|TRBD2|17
TGCGCCAGCAGCCAAGATCATTCAGCGGGGGGGACAGATACGCAGTATTTT
CASSQDHSAGGTDTQYF
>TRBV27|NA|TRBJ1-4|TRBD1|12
TGTGCCAGCGGGGACAGTTGGGGAGAACTGTTTTTT
CASGDSWGELFF
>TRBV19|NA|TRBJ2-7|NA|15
TGTGCCAGTAGTACCGCTTACAGGGTCTCCTACGAGCAGTACTTC
CASSTAYRVSYEQYF
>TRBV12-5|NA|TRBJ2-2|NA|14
TGTGCTAGTGGTTTGACAGAGAACACCGGGGAGCTGTTTTTT
CASGLTENTGELFF
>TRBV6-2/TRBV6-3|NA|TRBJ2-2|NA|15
TGTGCCAGCAGTCCGTACGGGCAGGGCACCGGGGAGCTGTTTTTT
CASSPYGQGTGELFF
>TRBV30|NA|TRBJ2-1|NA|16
TGTGCCTGGAGCGTTACCCCAGGGGCCAAAACGAATGAGCAGTTCTTC
CAWSVTPGAKTNEQFF
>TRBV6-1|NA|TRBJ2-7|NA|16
TGTGCCAGCAGTGAAAAAGCGGCGGGTCAGAACTACGAGCAGTACTTC
CASSEKAAGQNYEQYF
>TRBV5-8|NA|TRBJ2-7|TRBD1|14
TGTGCCAGCAGCTGGGGACAGGGGACCTACGAGCAGTACTTC
CASSWGQGTYEQYF
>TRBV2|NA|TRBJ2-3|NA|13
TGTGCCAGCAGAGGGGACTTGGGGGATACGCAGTATTTT
CASRGDLGDTQYF
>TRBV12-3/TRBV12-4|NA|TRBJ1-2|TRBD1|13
TGTGCCAGCAGCATGGACAGGTTTTTTGGCTACACCTTC
CASSMDRFFGYTF
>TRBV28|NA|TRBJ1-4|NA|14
TGTGCCAGCAGTTTAACAGGTTATAATGAAAAACTGTTTTTT
CASSLTGYNEKLFF
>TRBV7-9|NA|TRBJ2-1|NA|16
TGTGCCAGCAGCTTAGGTCCAGGGGTTTTGGAGAATGAGCAGTTCTTC
CASSLGPGVLENEQFF
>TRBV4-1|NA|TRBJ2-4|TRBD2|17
TGCGCCAGCAGCCAAGTAGGGCTTAGCGGGAGGGGTAACATTCAGTACTTC
CASSQVGLSGRGNIQYF
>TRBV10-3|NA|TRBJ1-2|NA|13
TGTGCCATCAGGCCGGACAGTAACTATGGCTACACCTTC
CAIRPDSNYGYTF
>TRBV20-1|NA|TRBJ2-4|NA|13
TGCAGTGCTAGTTTGGCCTTAAAAAACATTCAGTACTTC
CSASLALKNIQYF
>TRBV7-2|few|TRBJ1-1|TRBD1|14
TGTGCCAGCAGCATAGCCGGGACAGGGGCCCGAGGTTTCTTT
CASSIAGTGARGFF
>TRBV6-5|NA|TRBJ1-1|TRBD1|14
TGTGCCAGCAGTCGCGGACAGGGTGTCACTGAAGCTTTCTTT
CASSRGQGVTEAFF
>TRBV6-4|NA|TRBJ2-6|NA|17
TGTGCCAGCAGTGACACCGGGTCCTTACCCGGGGCCAACGTCCTGACTTTC
CASSDTGSLPGANVLTF
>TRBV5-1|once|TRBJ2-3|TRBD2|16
TGCGCCAGCAGCTTGGGGACTAGCGGGGGGACTGATACGCAGTATTTT
CASSLGTSGGTDTQYF
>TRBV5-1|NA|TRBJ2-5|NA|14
TGCGCCTCCCGAGGGGGGGGCTTCCAAGAGACCCAGTACTTC
CASRGGGFQETQYF
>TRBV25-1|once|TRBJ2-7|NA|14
TGTGCCAGTCAGGAGGCATCGCCTCCGCGGAGGCAGTACTTC
CASQEASPPRRQYF
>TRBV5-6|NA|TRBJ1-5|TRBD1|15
TGTGCCAGCAGCTTTGGGACAGGGACAAATCAGCCCCAGCATTTT
CASSFGTGTNQPQHF
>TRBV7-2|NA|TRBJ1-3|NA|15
TGTGCCAGCAGCTTAGCAAGAGGGTCAGGAAACACCATATATTTT
CASSLARGSGNTIYF
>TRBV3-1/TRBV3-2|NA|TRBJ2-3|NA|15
TGTGCCAGCAGTCAGTGGGACTGGAGTACAGATACGCAGTATTTT
CASSQWDWSTDTQYF
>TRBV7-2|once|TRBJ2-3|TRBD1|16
TGTGCCAGCAGCGCCCGGGACAGGGGGTCGGGAGATACGCAGTATTTT
CASSARDRGSGDTQYF
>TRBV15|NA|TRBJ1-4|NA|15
TGTGCCACCAGCAGAGATCCCGGGTATAATGAAAAACTGTTTTTT
CATSRDPGYNEKLFF
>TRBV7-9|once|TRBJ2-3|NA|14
TGTGCCAGCAGCCCCGACAGAGACACAGATACGCAGTATTTT
CASSPDRDTDTQYF
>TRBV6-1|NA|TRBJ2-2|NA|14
TGTGCCAGCAGTGAATTGCGGAACACCGGGGAGCTGTTTTTT
CASSELRNTGELFF
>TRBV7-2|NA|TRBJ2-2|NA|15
TGTGCCAGCAGCTTAGCGGGGGCTCCCACCGGGGAGCTGTTTTTT
CASSLAGAPTGELFF
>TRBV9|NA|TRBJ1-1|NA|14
TGTGCCAGCAGCGTAGGGGTGGCGGGGACTGAAGCTTTCTTT
CASSVGVAGTEAFF
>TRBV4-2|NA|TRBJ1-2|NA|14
TGTGCCAGCAGCCAGGAAACAGGGCAGTATGGCTACACCTTC
CASSQETGQYGYTF
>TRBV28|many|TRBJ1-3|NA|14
TGTGCCAGCAGTCCACAGGGTTCGCGCTCCACCATATATTTT
CASSPQGSRSTIYF
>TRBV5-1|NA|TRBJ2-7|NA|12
TGCGCCAGCAGCTTGGCCGAGGGCGTGCAGTACTTC
CASSLAEGVQYF
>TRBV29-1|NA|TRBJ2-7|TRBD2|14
TGCAGCGTTGAAGATTACGGGGGAGGGTACGAGCAGTACTTC
CSVEDYGGGYEQYF
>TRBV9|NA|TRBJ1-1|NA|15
TGTGCCAGCAGCGTCACGGGGATTATGAACACTGAAGCTTTCTTT
CASSVTGIMNTEAFF
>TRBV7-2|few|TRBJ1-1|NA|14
TGTGCCAGCAGCTTGTCTCAGGGGATCGGTGAAGCTTTCTTT
CASSLSQGIGEAFF
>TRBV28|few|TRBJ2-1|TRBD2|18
TGTGCCAGCAGTCTTACCTTCCTTCTAGCGGGGGTGGGTAATGAGCAGTTCTTC
CASSLTFLLAGVGNEQFF
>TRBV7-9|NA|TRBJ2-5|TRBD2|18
TGTGCCAGCAGCCTGGGGACTAGCGGGATCCATAATATTCGGACCCAGTACTTC
CASSLGTSGIHNIRTQYF
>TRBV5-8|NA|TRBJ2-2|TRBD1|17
TGTGCCAGCAGCAGAGGGACAGACTTTCTGAACACCGGGGAGCTGTTTTTT
CASSRGTDFLNTGELFF
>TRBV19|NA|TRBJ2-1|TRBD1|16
TGTGCCAGTAGTATAGACGGACAGGGTGGGGTCAATGAGCAGTTCTTC
CASSIDGQGGVNEQFF
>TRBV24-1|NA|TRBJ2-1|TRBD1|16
TGTGCCACCAGTGATTTTTACAGGGGGCGGGTGGGTGAGCAGTTCTTC
CATSDFYRGRVGEQFF
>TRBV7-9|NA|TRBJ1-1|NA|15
TGTGCCAGCACCCCCCTGGGGCGGCGGAACACTGAAGCTTTCTTT
CASTPLGRRNTEAFF
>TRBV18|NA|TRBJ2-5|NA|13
TGTGCCAGCTCATCAGCCCGGGAGGAGACCCAGTACTTC
CASSSAREETQYF